The present entry profiles one TCR beta chain with its context. This sample stems from a study of cytomegalovirus exposure and HLA in healthy donors. In germline, CDR1 is MNHNS, CDR2 SASEGT. With 4 bases removed from V and 5 bases from J, the gap between germline ends came to 15 bases. This CDR3 is built from 14 residues. PCR was performed using 60 Vbeta and 13 Jbeta primers. Sequencing was performed with immunoSEQ multiplex PCR; in TCRdb, only in-frame clones are kept and a portion is missing. The table has roughly 100,000 clones, roughly three quarters seen once. The origin of this receptor is a man aged 30-40 years in good health and CMV-seronegative. The chain recombines TRBV6-1 with TRBJ2-7; D unresolved. The sample consisted of PBMCs. The CDR3 DNA follows: TGTGCCAGCAGTGCTGACTCTAGTAGAAACGAGCAGTACTTC. Residues: CASSADSSRNEQYF.